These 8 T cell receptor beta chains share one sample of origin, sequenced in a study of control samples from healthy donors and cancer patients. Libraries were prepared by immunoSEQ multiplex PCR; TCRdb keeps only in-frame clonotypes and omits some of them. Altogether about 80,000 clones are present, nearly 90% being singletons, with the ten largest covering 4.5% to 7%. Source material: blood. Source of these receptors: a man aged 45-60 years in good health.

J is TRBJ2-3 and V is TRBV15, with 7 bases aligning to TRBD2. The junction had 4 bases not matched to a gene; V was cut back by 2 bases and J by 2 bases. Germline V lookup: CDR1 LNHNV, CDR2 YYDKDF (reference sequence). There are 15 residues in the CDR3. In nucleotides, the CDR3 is TGTGCCACCAGCAGACCGGGGGGTTTCACAGATACGCAGTATTTT. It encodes CATSRPGGFTDTQYF.

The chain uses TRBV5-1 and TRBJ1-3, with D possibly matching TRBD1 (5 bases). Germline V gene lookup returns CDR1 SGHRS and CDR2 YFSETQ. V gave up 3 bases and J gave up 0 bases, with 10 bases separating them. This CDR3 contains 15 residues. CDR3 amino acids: CASSSSGSSGNTIYF. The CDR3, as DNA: TGCGCCAGCAGCTCCTCAGGGAGCTCTGGAAACACCATATATTTT.

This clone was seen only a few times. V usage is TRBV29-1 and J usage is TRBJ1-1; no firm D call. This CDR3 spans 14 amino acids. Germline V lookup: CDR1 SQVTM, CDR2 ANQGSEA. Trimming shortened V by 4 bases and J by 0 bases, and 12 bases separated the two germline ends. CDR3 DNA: TGCAGCGTTGCCCCTGGGCTTATGAACACTGAAGCTTTCTTT. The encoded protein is CSVAPGLMNTEAFF.

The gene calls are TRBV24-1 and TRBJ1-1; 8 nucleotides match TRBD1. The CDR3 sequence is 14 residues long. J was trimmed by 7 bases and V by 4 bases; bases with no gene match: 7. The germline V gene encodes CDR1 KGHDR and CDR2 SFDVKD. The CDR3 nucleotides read TGTGCCACCAGTGACCCAGGGGGCGCGGGTGAAGCTTTCTTT. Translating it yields CATSDPGGAGEAFF.

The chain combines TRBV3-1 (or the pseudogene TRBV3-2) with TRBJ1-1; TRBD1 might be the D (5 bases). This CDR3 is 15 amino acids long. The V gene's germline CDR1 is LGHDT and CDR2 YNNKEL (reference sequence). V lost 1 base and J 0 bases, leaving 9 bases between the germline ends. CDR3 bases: TGTGCCAGCAGCCAAGGCCTACAGGTGAACACTGAAGCTTTCTTT. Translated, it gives CASSQGLQVNTEAFF.

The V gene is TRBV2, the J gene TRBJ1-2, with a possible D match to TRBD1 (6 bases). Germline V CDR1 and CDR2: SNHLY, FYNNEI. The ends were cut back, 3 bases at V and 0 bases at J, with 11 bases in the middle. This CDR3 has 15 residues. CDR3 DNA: TGTGCCAGCAGTGAGGGTCAGGGGACTAACTATGGCTACACCTTC. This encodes CASSEGQGTNYGYTF.

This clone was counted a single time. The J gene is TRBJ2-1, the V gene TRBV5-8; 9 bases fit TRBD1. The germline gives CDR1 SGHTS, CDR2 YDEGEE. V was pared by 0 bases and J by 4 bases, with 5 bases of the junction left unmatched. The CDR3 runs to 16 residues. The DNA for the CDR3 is TGTGCCAGCAGCTTGGTAGGACAGGGGCCGTACAATGAGCAGTTCTTC. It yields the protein CASSLVGQGPYNEQFF.

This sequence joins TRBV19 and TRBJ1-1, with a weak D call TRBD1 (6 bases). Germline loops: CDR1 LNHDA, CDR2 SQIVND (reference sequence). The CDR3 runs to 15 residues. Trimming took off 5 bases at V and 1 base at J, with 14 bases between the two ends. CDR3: CASSPRQVPNTEAFF. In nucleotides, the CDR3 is TGTGCCAGTAGTCCCCGACAGGTTCCGAACACTGAAGCTTTCTTT.